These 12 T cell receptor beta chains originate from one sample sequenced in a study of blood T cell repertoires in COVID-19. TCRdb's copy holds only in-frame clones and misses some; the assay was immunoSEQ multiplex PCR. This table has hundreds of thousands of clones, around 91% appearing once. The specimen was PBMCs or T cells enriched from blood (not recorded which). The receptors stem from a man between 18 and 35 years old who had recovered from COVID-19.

The CDR3 protein is CASKRGFSNQPQHF. Written as DNA, the CDR3 is TGTGCCAGCAAGAGAGGGTTTAGCAATCAGCCCCAGCATTTT. The V gene is TRBV2, the J gene TRBJ1-5; the D is unclear. Germline V CDR1 and CDR2: SNHLY, FYNNEI. The V end lost 7 bases, the J end lost 0 bases, and 10 bases lay between the germline ends. The CDR3 has 14 amino acids.

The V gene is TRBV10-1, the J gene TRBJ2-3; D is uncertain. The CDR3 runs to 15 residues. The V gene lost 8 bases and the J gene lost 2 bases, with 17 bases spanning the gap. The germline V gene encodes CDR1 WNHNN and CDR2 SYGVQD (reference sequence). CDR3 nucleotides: TGCGCCAGCCGAAACGGAGCAGAAGACACAGATACGCAGTATTTT. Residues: CASRNGAEDTDTQYF.

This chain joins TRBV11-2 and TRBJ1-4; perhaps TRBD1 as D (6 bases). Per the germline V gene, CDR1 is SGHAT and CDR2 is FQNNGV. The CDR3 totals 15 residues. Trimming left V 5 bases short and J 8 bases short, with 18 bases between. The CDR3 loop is CASSPQQGRSEKLFF. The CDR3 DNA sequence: TGTGCCAGCAGCCCCCAACAGGGCCGATCGGAAAAACTGTTTTTT.

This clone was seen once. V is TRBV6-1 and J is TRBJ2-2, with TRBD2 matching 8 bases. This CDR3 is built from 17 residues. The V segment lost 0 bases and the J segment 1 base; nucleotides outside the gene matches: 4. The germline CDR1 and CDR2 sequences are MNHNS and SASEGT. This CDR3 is CASSEAYRGGNTGELFF. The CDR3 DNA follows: TGTGCCAGCAGTGAAGCGTATCGGGGGGGGAACACCGGGGAGCTGTTTTTT.

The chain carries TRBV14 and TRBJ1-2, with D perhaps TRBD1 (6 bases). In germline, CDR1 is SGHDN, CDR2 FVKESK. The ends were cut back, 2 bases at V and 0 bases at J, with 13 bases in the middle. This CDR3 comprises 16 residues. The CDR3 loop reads CASSQLDRRANYGYTF. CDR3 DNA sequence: TGTGCCAGCAGCCAACTCGACAGGAGAGCTAACTATGGCTACACCTTC.

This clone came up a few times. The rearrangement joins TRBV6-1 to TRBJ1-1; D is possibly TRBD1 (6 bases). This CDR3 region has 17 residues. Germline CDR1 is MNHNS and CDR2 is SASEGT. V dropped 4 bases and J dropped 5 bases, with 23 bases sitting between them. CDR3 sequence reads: CASSGIFGGPRQTEAFF. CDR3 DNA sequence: TGTGCCAGCAGTGGAATATTCGGGGGGCCGAGGCAGACTGAAGCTTTCTTT.

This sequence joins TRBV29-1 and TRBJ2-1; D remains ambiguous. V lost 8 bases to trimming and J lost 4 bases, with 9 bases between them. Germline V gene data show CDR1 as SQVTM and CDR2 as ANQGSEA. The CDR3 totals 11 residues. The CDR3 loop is CSCDIYNEQFF. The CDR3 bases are TGCAGCTGCGACATTTACAATGAGCAGTTCTTC.

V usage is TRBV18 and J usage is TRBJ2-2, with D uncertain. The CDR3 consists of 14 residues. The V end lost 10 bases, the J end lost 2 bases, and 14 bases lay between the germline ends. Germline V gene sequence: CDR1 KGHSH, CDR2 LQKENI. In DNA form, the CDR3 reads TGTGCCACCCTGCCCGGAGTCAACACCGGGGAGCTGTTTTTT. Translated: CATLPGVNTGELFF.

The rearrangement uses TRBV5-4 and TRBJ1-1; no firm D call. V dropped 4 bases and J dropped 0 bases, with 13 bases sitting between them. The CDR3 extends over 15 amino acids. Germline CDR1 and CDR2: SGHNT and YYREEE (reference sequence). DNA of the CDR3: TGTGCCAGCAGCCTCCCACAGAGCATGAACACTGAAGCTTTCTTT. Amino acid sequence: CASSLPQSMNTEAFF.

The CDR3 bases are TGTGCCAGTAGTGGTGTGTCTAGCGGGATCACAGATACGCAGTATTTT. Protein product: CASSGVSSGITDTQYF. The V and J genes are TRBV19 and TRBJ2-3; 9 bases fit TRBD2. The V gene's germline CDR1 is LNHDA and CDR2 SQIVND (reference sequence). This CDR3 contains 16 residues. With V trimmed by 5 bases and J by 2 bases, 8 bases remained unmatched.

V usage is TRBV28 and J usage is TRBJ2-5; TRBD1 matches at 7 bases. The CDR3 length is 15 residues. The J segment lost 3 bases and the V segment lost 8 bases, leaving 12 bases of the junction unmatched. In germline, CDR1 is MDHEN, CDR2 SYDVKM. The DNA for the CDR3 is TGTGCCAGCGTGGGGAAGGGACAGATCAAAGAGACCCAGTACTTC. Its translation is CASVGKGQIKETQYF. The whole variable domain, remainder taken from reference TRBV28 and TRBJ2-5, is DVKVTQSSRYLVKRTGEKVFLECVQDMDHENMFWYRQDPGLGLRLIYFSYDVKMKEKGDIPEGYSVSREKKERFSLILESASTNQTSMYLCASVGKGQIKETQYFGPGTRLLVL.

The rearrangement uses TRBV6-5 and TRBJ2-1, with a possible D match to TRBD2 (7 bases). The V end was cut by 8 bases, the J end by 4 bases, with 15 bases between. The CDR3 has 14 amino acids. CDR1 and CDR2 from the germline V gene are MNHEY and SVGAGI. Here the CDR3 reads CASGGGPGYNEQFF. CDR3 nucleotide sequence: TGTGCCAGCGGGGGGGGGCCGGGATACAATGAGCAGTTCTTC.